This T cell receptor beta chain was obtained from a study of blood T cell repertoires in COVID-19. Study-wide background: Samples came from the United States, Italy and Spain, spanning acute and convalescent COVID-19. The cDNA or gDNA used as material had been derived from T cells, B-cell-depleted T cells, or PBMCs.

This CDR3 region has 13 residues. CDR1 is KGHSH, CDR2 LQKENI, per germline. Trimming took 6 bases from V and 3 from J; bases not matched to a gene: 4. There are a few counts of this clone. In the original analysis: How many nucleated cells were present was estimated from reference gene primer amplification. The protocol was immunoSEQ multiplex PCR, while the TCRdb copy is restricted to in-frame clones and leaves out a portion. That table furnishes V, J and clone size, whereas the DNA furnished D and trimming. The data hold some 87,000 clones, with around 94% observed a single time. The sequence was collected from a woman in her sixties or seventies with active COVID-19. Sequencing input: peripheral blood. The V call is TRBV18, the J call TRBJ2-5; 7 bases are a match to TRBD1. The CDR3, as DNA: TGTGCCAGCTCGGGACAGTCGAAAGAGACCCAGTACTTC. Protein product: CASSGQSKETQYF.